The clone carrying this T cell receptor (beta chain) was counted only a few times. Its matching antigen is unknown. This sample was taken from a study of T cells after yellow fever vaccination. Between the trimmed V and J ends, which lost 1 base and 7 bases, there was a span of 16 bases. CDR1 and CDR2 from the germline V gene are LGHNA and YNFKEQ. This CDR3 spans 15 amino acids. The study, taken as a whole, reports: Subsequent to the booster, the majority of primary-vaccination clones reappeared (roughly 95% CD4, more than 70% CD8).

MiXCR, applied by TCRdb to the 5' RACE reads, yields one record per CDR3 protein. The top ten clones hold under 20% of a sample with roughly 310,000 distinct CDR3 sequences, 8% to 10% of them seen once. The TCR originated in a young man who received the YFV17D yellow fever vaccine. This specimen consisted of PBMCs, obtained on the day of the first yellow fever vaccination. The chain has TRBV4-2 and TRBJ1-2, with no clear D. The CDR3 region has the DNA TGTGCCAGCAGCCAAGTTGTGGAGGAGATGGGTGGCTACACCTTC. It yields the protein CASSQVVEEMGGYTF.